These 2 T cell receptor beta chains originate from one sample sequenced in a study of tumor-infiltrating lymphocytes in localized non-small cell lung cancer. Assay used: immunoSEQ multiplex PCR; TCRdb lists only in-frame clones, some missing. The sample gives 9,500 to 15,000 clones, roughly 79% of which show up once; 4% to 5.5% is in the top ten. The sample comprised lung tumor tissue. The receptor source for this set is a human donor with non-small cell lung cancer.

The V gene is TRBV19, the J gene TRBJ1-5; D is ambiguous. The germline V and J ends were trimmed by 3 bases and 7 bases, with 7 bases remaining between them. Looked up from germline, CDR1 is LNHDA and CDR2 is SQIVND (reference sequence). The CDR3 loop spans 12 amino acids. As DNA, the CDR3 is TGTGCCAGTAGTATCGTGTGGCAGCCCCAGCATTTT. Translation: CASSIVWQPQHF.

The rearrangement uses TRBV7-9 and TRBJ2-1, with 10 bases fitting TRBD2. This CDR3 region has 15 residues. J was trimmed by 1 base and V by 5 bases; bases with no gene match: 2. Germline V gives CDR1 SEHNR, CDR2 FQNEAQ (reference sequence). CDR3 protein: CASSRSGGSYNEQFF. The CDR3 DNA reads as TGTGCCAGCAGCCGTAGCGGGGGGTCCTACAATGAGCAGTTCTTC.